This T cell receptor (beta chain) derives from a study of early T cells in non-severe SARS-CoV-2 infection. TCRdb used MiXCR to reprocess the 5' RACE reads, holding one entry per CDR3 protein. The sample records some 88,000 distinct CDR3 sequences, approximately 17% being singletons. This sequence originates from an adult who was a healthcare worker with PCR-confirmed SARS-CoV-2 infection or an uninfected control (not recorded which). Sequencing used whole blood, obtained at baseline.

The DNA of the CDR3 is TGTGCCACCAGGGGACTAGCGGGAGACACAGATACGCAGTATTTT. Its protein product is CATRGLAGDTDTQYF. The gene calls are TRBV24-1 and TRBJ2-3, with TRBD2 matching over 14 bases. There are 15 residues in the CDR3. The germline V gene has CDR1 KGHDR and CDR2 SFDVKD. The V and J ends lost 7 bases and 2 bases, in that order; junction bases with no gene match: 1.